This is a list of T cell receptor beta chains from one sample in a study of CD8 T cells in ankylosing spondylitis. Via MiXCR, TCRdb re-called the 5' RACE reads, giving one row per CDR3 protein. The table records about 160,000 distinct CDR3 sequences, 8.5% to 10% of them present only once. What was sequenced was blood, either unsorted or a sorted T cell fraction (not recorded which). The origin of the receptors is a female donor with ankylosing spondylitis or in good health (not recorded which). Both conserved end residues are part of each CDR3. D genes are given only for firm matches. Expanded clones get a size class; other rows say once, few or many, or leave the size out.

V	size	D	J	DNA	CDR3
TRBV4-1	NA	NA	TRBJ2-7	TGCGCCAGCAGCCTAGGGGTCCGGGTAGACGAGCAGTACTTC	CASSLGVRVDEQYF
TRBV9	few	TRBD2	TRBJ2-3	TGTGCCAGCAGCGTCAGTACTAGCGGAGGACCCACAGATACGCAGTATTTT	CASSVSTSGGPTDTQYF
TRBV27	many	NA	TRBJ1-2	TGTGCCAGCAGCCTGTATGGCTACACCTTC	CASSLYGYTF
TRBV6-1	NA	TRBD1	TRBJ1-2	TGTGCCAGTTACGGGACAGGTCCCTTGGGGTTGTATGGCTACACCTTC	CASYGTGPLGLYGYTF
TRBV7-9	many	TRBD1	TRBJ1-2	TGTGCCAGCAGCTCCGGCCCCGGGACAGGGGTCGGGGGCTACACCTTC	CASSSGPGTGVGGYTF
TRBV7-8	NA	NA	TRBJ2-7	TGTGCCAGCAGCCCACCGACGCGTTGGGAGCAGTACTTC	CASSPPTRWEQYF
TRBV6-1	NA	TRBD2	TRBJ2-2	TGTGCCAGCAGTACCGGACTAGCCGGGAACACCGGGGAGCTGTTTTTT	CASSTGLAGNTGELFF
TRBV4-3	few	TRBD2	TRBJ2-1	TGCGCCAGCAGCCAAGACCGGGCGGGAGAGGGCAATGAGCAGTTCTTC	CASSQDRAGEGNEQFF
TRBV5-4	few	NA	TRBJ1-5	TGTGCCAGCAGCTTTCGGCCCGATCAGCCCCAGCATTTT	CASSFRPDQPQHF
TRBV11-1	NA	TRBD2	TRBJ2-1	TGTGCCAGCAGCTTAGCAGCGGGACTAGCGGGAGGGCCGGACAATGAGCAGTTCTTC	CASSLAAGLAGGPDNEQFF
TRBV7-7	few	NA	TRBJ2-1	TGTGCTAGCAGCTTTGAAGGACAGAGCTCCTACAATGAGCAGTTCTTC	CASSFEGQSSYNEQFF
TRBV7-8	few	TRBD1	TRBJ2-7	TGTGCCAGCAGCTTAGTGGGACAGGGACCCTACGAGCAGTACTTC	CASSLVGQGPYEQYF
TRBV7-2	NA	NA	TRBJ2-7	TGTGCCAGCAGCTGGGGGGGGCGGTACGAGCAGTACTTC	CASSWGGRYEQYF
TRBV7-9	NA	TRBD1	TRBJ1-1	TGTGCCAGCAGCTTAGACAGGGGGCCTGGTACTGAAGCTTTCTTT	CASSLDRGPGTEAFF
TRBV7-2	many	TRBD2	TRBJ2-2	TGTGCCAGCAGCTTAGGCCTAGCGGGATTTAACACCGGGGAGCTGTTTTTT	CASSLGLAGFNTGELFF
TRBV29-1	NA	NA	TRBJ2-2	TGCAGCGGCAGGGAGCCACACACCGGGGAGCTGTTTTTT	CSGREPHTGELFF